This T cell receptor beta chain appears in the sequencing data of a study of beta chain features in type 1 diabetes. General observations from the study: All four CD4+ subsets from Type 1 diabetes patients carried moderately but significantly shorter TCRB CDR3s. Patients and controls would be equally affected if PCR favored shorter templates.

The isolated RNA, all of it, was reverse transcribed, so expressed TCRB transcripts were what got sequenced. Sequenced by immunoSEQ multiplex PCR; TCRdb stores in-frame clones only, minus some. The data hold around 41,000 clones, with approximately 61% observed a single time. CD4+ naive, central memory, regulatory and stem cell-like memory cells were sorted via CD45RO/CCR7/CD25/CD127/CD95/CD27. Regarding this clone: The antigen remains unidentified.

The V gene lost 3 bases and the J gene lost 7 bases, with 12 bases spanning the gap. The V gene's germline CDR1 is SGHAT and CDR2 FQNNGV. The CDR3 loop spans 13 amino acids. This receptor was obtained from a man younger than 45 with type 1 diabetes. Some clones in this sample may be carry-over from other donors' samples. Sequencing input: Tregs from blood. The chain couples TRBV11-2 to TRBJ1-1; D perhaps matches TRBD1 (5 bases). CDR3 in amino acids: CASSFLGGLEAFF. CDR3 DNA: TGTGCCAGCAGCTTCCTCGGGGGTCTTGAAGCTTTCTTT.